The entry below gives a single T cell receptor beta chain sequence along with its context. What it binds is unknown. Assay used: immunoSEQ multiplex PCR; TCRdb lists only in-frame clones, some missing. Among about 150,000 clones listed, approximately 86% were seen once. The data were obtained in a study of cytomegalovirus exposure and HLA in healthy donors. Study-level findings and limits: Reportedly, cytomegalovirus status was diagnosed with high sensitivity and specificity. Listed as cytomegalovirus-associated were over 150 TCR beta chains. There were some public TCRs occurring in many donors, but most TCR sequences were rare.

The donors formed part of the 120-subject validation cohort, distinct from the roughly 620-subject first cohort. This CDR3 comprises 17 residues. The V and J ends lost 6 bases and 3 bases, in that order; junction bases with no gene match: 11. Germline V gives CDR1 MNHEY, CDR2 SMNVEV (reference sequence). This receptor was identified in a man between 18 and 35 years old in good health and CMV-seropositive. The sequenced material came from PBMCs. The J gene is TRBJ2-1, the V gene TRBV27; 10 nucleotides align to TRBD2. The CDR3 nucleotides read TGTGCCAGCAGCCAAGGACTAGCGGATATTTTCTACAATGAGCAGTTCTTC. Translating gives CASSQGLADIFYNEQFF.